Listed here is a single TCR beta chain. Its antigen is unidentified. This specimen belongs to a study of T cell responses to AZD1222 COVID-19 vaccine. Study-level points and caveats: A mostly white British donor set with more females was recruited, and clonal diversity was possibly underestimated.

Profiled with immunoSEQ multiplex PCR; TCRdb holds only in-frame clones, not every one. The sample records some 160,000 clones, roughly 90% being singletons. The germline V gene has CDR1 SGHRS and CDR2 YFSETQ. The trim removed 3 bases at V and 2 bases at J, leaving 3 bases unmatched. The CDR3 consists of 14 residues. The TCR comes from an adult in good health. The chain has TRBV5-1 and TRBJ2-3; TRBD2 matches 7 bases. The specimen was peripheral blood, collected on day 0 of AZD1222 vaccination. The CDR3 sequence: CASSSGLDTDTQYF. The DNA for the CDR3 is TGCGCCAGCAGCTCCGGACTAGACACAGATACGCAGTATTTT. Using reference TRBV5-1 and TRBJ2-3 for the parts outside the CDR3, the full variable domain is KAGVTQTPRYLIKTRGQQVTLSCSPISGHRSVSWYQQTPGQGLQFLFEYFSETQRNKGNFPGRFSGRQFSNSRSEMNVSTLELGDSALYLCASSSGLDTDTQYFGPGTRLTVL.